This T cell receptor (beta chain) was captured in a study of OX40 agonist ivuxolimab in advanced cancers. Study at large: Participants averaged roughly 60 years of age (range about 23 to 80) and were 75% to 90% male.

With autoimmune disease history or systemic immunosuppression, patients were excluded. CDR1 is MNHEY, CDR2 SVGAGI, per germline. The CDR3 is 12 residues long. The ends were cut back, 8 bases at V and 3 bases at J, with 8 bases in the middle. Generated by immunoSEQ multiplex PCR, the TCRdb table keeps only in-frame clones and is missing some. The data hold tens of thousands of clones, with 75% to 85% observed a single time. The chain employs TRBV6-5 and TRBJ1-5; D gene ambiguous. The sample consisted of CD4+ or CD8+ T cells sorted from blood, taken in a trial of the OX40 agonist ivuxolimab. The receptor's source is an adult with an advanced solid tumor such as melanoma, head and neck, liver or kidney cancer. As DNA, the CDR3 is TGTGCCAGCGTGAATTACAATCAGCCCCAGCATTTT. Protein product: CASVNYNQPQHF.